This T cell receptor (beta chain) was found in a study of CD4+ T cells in melanoma. Study-level points and caveats: Neoantigen-specific CD4+ T cells in melanoma reportedly had diverse differentiation states. A reported correlation linked neoantigen-specific CD4+ T cells to CD8+, macrophage and B cell function.

Clones were read by immunoSEQ multiplex PCR, and TCRdb kept only the in-frame ones, dropping some. The sample lists about 55,000 clones, over 60% occurring once. With regard to this clone: Its antigen is undetermined.

Trimming shortened V by 5 bases and J by 4 bases, and 11 bases separated the two germline ends. CDR1 and CDR2 (germline): SEHNR, FQNEAQ (reference sequence). There are 13 residues in the CDR3. The source of this sequence is a human donor with melanoma. V and J are TRBV7-9 and TRBJ1-1, with D hard to call. Sequencing was performed on tumor tissue. The chain's CDR3 is CASSPAGRTEAFF. Here the CDR3 DNA reads TGTGCCAGCAGCCCAGCTGGGCGCACTGAAGCTTTCTTT.